Detailed here is one T cell receptor beta chain. CDR1 and CDR2 from the germline V gene are MDHEN and SYDVKM. V lost 2 bases and J lost 5; bases outside the gene matches: 12. CDR3 length equals 18 residues. Profiled with immunoSEQ multiplex PCR; TCRdb holds only in-frame clones, not every one. The table includes about 130,000 clones, approximately 89% detected once. This sample is drawn from a study of cytomegalovirus exposure and HLA in healthy donors. This chain joins TRBV28 and TRBJ2-1; 10 bases are shared with TRBD2. The source is a woman aged 18-29 years in good health and CMV-seropositive. The sample comprised PBMCs. In nucleotides, the CDR3 is TGTGCCAGCAGTTTAGGACCTAGCGGGGGACAACACAACAATGAGCAGTTCTTC. Amino acid sequence: CASSLGPSGGQHNNEQFF. The full variable domain, completed using reference TRBV28 and TRBJ2-1, is DVKVTQSSRYLVKRTGEKVFLECVQDMDHENMFWYRQDPGLGLRLIYFSYDVKMKEKGDIPEGYSVSREKKERFSLILESASTNQTSMYLCASSLGPSGGQHNNEQFFGPGTRLTVL.